The present T cell receptor beta chain was sequenced within a study of shared T cell receptors in the human thymus (dated by TCRdb to about 2021). Broadly, across the study: The study examined how self-reactive, shared T-cell receptor alpha chains are generated in the human thymus.

The CDR3 contains 16 residues, cysteine and phenylalanine counted. The entry retains the CDR3 DNA only, 48 bases that are in frame from base 1. V and J are truncated by 0 bases and 4 bases respectively, leaving an intervening sequence of 16 bases. Taken from the germline V gene, the CDR1 and CDR2 loops are SGDLS and YYNGEE. Note on this clone: Its antigen is not yet known. Within one base of it there is no much larger clone, and no base qualities were kept.

Library prep was done by the immunoSEQ multiplex PCR assay. TCRdb provides this immuneACCESS table in a form limited to in-frame rearrangements. Some clones are lacking; in checked studies, under half of them reflect an unresolved V gene, and why the rest are absent is not known. The sample profile shows hundreds of thousands of clones; about 90% of them were found once. The top ten clonotypes cover more than 0.009% of the sample. This same sample was also taken into another study, of human thymus T cells. The second study's authors report: Immunologically healthy infants undergoing open corrective cardiac surgery for congenital heart defects in Finland were used as donors. Thymus tissue was collected as surgical resects that were removed during corrective cardiac surgery. Usage of V and J gene segments appeared to be biased in both the thymic and the peripheral blood repertoires. The related research found that thymic TCR repertoires overlapped highly between unrelated individuals. TCR alpha and beta repertoires from roughly eight infant thymus samples and a few related peripheral blood samples were characterized in the study. Donor ages ranging from roughly 6 to 250 days were recorded, and more than 5 male and two female infants were included in the cohort. After being mechanically released from the tissue, thymocytes were kept at -70 degrees C in pellets of roughly 10-30 million cells. Genomic DNA was extracted from frozen cell pellets with a QIAsymphony instrument. TCRB and TCRAD loci were amplified from a standardized quantity of quality-controlled genomic DNA using the immunoSEQ multiplex PCR assay. The V(D)J region was spanned by amplicons of a length sufficient to cover the CDR3 and to identify V and J genes. The commercial immunoSEQ service was used to sequence amplicons on an Illumina platform. Primer bias and sequencing errors were corrected using previously described methods, and TCRAD and TCRB definitions followed the IMGT database. The repertoires were analysed using immunoSEQ Analyzer 3.0 and VDJTools for basic statistics, V/J segment usage, diversity estimates, rarefaction and pairwise overlap. Diversity was estimated using the Chao1, ChaoE, Efron-Thisted, Shannon and inverse Simpson indices, and was also estimated on datasets down-sampled to the size of the smallest sample. Repertoire overlap was assessed by strict matching of CDR3 nucleotide sequence, V gene and J gene, and clustering was done by Jaccard-based multidimensional scaling. On average, about 810,000 unique TCRB clonotypes were obtained from thymus samples, compared with 75,000 to 90,000 from blood samples.

Rearrangement joined TRBV9 to TRBJ2-5; TRBD1 is perhaps the D gene, given 5 matching bases. This TCR was recovered from a boy in the first two years of life with a congenital heart defect. Donor details come from another sample of the same person, matched by shared clones. Sequences were obtained from thymocytes. The CDR3 region has the sequence CASSVEGRIRLETQYF. At the DNA level, the sequence is TGTGCCAGCAGCGTAGAGGGGCGTATTCGATTAGAGACCCAGTACTTC.